This TCR beta chain was documented in a study of blood T cell repertoires in COVID-19 (dated by TCRdb to the early 2020s). As for the study more broadly: The collaborator samples originated in the United States, Italy and Spain and spanned the acute and convalescent phases of COVID-19. The material from the prospective study consisted of cDNA or gDNA derived from T cells, B-cell-depleted T cells, or PBMCs. Subjects who had been exposed to COVID-19, were actively infected with it, or had recovered from it provided the deeply sampled blood TCRbeta repertoires that made up the dataset. The repertoires were made available in a free public database intended to serve as a resource for research on the immune response to SARS-CoV-2. Samples came from the ongoing ImmuneRACE study (first 160 participants) plus 1,254 subjects from 6 global collaborators. A de-identified subject ID, COVID-19 status, age in years and sex were almost always included in the sample metadata. HLA class I and class II types, where available, came from metadata supplied by the sample provider rather than from assay-based typing. Overall results and qualifications from the work: The amount of clinical and demographic metadata varied by source and participant and was provided uncurated.

Collaborating institutions collected whole blood in K2EDTA tubes following their own protocols. Collaborator samples were shipped for TCRbeta analysis as frozen whole blood, isolated PBMCs, or DNA extracted from either sample type. The CDR3 starts with the cysteine, ends with the phenylalanine, and has 12 residues. The CDR3 DNA has 36 bases and is translated from base 1. V is pared back by 5 bases and J by 15 bases, with 16 bases lying between the germline termini. Via the germline V gene, CDR1 is SGHVS and CDR2 FQNEAQ. TCRbeta CDR3 regions were amplified from genomic DNA by means of the immunoSEQ Assay, a bias-controlled multiplex PCR. Processing in the source paper ran as follows. Nucleated cell counts per sample were estimated from amplification of reference gene primers within the assay. Sequence reads were collapsed and filtered to measure the absolute abundance of every unique TCRbeta CDR3 rearrangement. For each sample, productive Simpson clonality was calculated by taking the square root of Simpson's diversity index across productive rearrangements. Entries here come from immuneACCESS through TCRdb and include only in-frame sequences with V and J called. Some clones fail to appear in such tables; in the studies checked, an unresolved V gene covers under half of the shortfall, and the cause of the remainder is unknown. V, J and clone size reflect that table, while D and trimming were determined from the DNA. The sample yields about 240,000 clones; about four fifths were counted once. The top ten constitute more than 8% of the sample.

This clone was seen a few times. Its antigen target is currently unknown. No base quality information exists; no much larger clone differs at one position. The sequencing input was peripheral blood. The rearranged chain carries TRBV7-8 and TRBJ2-2; D gene: possibly TRBD2, on 6 matching bases. The sequence derives from a woman of 80 years or more with acute or convalescent COVID-19. The DNA reads TGTGCCAGCAGCCCCAAGCCTGGCGGGATGTTTTTT. Its protein reads: CASSPKPGGMFF.